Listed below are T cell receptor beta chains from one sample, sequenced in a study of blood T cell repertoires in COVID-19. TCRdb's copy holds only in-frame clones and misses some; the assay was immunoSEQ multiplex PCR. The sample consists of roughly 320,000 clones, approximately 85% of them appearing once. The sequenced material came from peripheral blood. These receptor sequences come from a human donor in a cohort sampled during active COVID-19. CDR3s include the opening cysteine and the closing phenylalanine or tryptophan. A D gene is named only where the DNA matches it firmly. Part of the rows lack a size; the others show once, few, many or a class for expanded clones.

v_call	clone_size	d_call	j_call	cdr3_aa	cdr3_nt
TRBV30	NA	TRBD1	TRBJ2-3	CAWGDGDRDTDTQYF	TGTGCCTGGGGAGATGGGGACAGGGACACAGATACGCAGTATTTT
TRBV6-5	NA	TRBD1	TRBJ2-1	CASSSSSGQVYNEQFF	TGTGCCAGCAGTTCCTCCTCGGGACAGGTCTACAATGAGCAGTTCTTC
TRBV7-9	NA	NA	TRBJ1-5	CASSCGGENNQPQHF	TGTGCCAGCAGCTGCGGGGGCGAGAACAATCAGCCCCAGCATTTT
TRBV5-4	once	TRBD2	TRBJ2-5	CASSLGLAGEETQYF	TGTGCCAGCAGCTTGGGGCTAGCGGGGGAAGAGACCCAGTACTTC
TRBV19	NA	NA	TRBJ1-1	CASRPLRGGTEAFF	TGTGCCAGTAGACCCCTAAGGGGAGGTACTGAAGCTTTCTTT
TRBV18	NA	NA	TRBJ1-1	CASSPQKGAGGNTEAFF	TGTGCCAGCTCACCTCAAAAGGGTGCGGGAGGGAACACTGAAGCTTTCTTT
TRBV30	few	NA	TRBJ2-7	CAWSVQRGYEQYF	TGTGCCTGGAGTGTACAAAGGGGCTACGAGCAGTACTTC
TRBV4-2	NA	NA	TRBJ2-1	CASSQDKSPGNEQFF	TGTGCCAGCAGCCAAGACAAGAGTCCGGGCAATGAGCAGTTCTTC
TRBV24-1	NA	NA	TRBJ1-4	CATSGSGEEKLFF	TGTGCCACCAGTGGGAGTGGAGAGGAAAAACTGTTTTTT
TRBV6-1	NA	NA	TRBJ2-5	CASSEPYGGMETQYF	TGTGCCAGCAGTGAACCCTATGGGGGCATGGAGACCCAGTACTTC
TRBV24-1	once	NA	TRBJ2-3	CATSDQTRRFSTDTQYF	TGTGCCACCAGTGACCAGACCCGCAGGTTTAGCACAGATACGCAGTATTTT
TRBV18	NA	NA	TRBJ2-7	CASSPLDRSSYEQYF	TGTGCCAGCTCACCCCTTGACAGAAGCTCCTACGAGCAGTACTTC
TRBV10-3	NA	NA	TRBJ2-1	CAITRGTYNEQFF	TGTGCCATAACCCGGGGGACCTACAATGAGCAGTTCTTC
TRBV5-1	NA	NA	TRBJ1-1	CASTTGYKNTEAFF	TGCGCCAGCACCACAGGGTACAAGAACACTGAAGCTTTCTTT
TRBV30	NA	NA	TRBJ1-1	CAWDTGAEAFF	TGTGCCTGGGATACCGGGGCTGAAGCTTTCTTT
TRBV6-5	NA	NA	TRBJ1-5	CASTRTEIAYQPQHF	TGTGCCAGCACTCGGACAGAAATAGCTTATCAGCCCCAGCATTTT
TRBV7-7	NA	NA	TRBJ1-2	CASSLGQALNYGYTF	TGTGCCAGCAGCTTAGGACAGGCCCTTAACTATGGCTACACCTTC
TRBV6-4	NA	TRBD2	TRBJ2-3	CASSDTSGTDTQYF	TGTGCCAGCAGTGACACTAGCGGCACAGATACGCAGTATTTT
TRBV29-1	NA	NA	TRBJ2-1	CSVSKGVGYNEQFF	TGCAGCGTATCAAAGGGGGTAGGTTACAATGAGCAGTTCTTC
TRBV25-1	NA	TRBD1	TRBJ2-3	CASSADRGLTDTQYF	TGTGCCAGCAGTGCGGACAGGGGGCTGACAGATACGCAGTATTTT
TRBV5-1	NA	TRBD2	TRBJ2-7	CASSSEEAGIYEQYF	TGCGCCAGCAGCTCCGAGGAAGCGGGGATCTACGAGCAGTACTTC
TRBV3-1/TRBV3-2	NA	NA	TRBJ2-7	CASSQDTPSSYEQYF	TGTGCCAGCAGCCAAGACACCCCTAGCTCCTACGAGCAGTACTTC
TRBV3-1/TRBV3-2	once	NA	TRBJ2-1	CASSQDRGEQFF	TGTGCCAGCAGCCAAGATCGAGGTGAGCAGTTCTTC